This entry describes one T cell receptor (beta chain). Antigen unknown. According to the study, TCR beta libraries were built with iRepertoire HTBI primers and CDR3-region Arm-PCR. TCRdb re-analysed the multiplex PCR reads in MiXCR, keeping a single row per CDR3 protein. Of about 470,000 distinct CDR3 sequences listed, less than 25% are singletons. Germline V lookup: CDR1 SEHNR, CDR2 FQNEAQ (reference sequence). The CDR3 is 12 residues long. The V end was cut by 2 bases, the J end by 9 bases, with 10 bases between. The time point was: persistent/refractory GD, antithyroid drugs over 5 years with positive TRAb. RNA extracted from PBMCs served as the sequencing template. This specimen comes from a study of regulatory T cells in long-lasting Graves disease. Study-wide findings and caveats: Clonotypes that were public and shared totalled a few thousand in persistent patients versus about 1,000 in new patients. Newly diagnosed patients had higher TCR diversity than persistent Graves' patients did. Examination was confined to peripheral blood, excluding thyroid tissue.

The chain is built from TRBV7-9 and TRBJ1-1, with D tentatively TRBD1 (6 bases). The TCR sequence derives from a female donor with Graves disease. The sequencing here drew on peripheral blood mononuclear cells (PBMCs), taken when the disease was refractory, from a patient treated with antithyroid drugs. The CDR3 sequence is CASSLNREKAFF. DNA for the CDR3: TGTGCCAGCAGCTTAAACAGGGAAAAAGCTTTCTTT.